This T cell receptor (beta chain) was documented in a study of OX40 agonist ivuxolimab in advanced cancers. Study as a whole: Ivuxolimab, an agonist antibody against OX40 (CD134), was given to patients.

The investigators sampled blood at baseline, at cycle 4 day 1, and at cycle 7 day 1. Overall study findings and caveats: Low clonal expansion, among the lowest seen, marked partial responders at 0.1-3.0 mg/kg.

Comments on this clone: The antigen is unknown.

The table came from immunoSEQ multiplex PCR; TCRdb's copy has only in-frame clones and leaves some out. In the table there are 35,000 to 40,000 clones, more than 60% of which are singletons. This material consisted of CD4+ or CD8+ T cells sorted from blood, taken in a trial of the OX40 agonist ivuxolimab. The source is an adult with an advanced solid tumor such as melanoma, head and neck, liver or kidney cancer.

For the CDR3, the DNA is TGCGCCAGCAGCTTGGCCAGGGAATATGGCTACACCTTC. The encoded protein is CASSLAREYGYTF. The rearrangement uses TRBV5-1 and TRBJ1-2; D possibly corresponds to TRBD1 (5 bases). The CDR3 consists of 13 residues. From germline, CDR1 is SGHRS and CDR2 YFSETQ. Trimming removed 0 bases from V and 5 bases from J, with 8 bases in between. Together with reference TRBV5-1 and TRBJ1-2, the CDR3 gives the full variable domain: KAGVTQTPRYLIKTRGQQVTLSCSPISGHRSVSWYQQTPGQGLQFLFEYFSETQRNKGNFPGRFSGRQFSNSRSEMNVSTLELGDSALYLCASSLAREYGYTFGSGTRLTVV.